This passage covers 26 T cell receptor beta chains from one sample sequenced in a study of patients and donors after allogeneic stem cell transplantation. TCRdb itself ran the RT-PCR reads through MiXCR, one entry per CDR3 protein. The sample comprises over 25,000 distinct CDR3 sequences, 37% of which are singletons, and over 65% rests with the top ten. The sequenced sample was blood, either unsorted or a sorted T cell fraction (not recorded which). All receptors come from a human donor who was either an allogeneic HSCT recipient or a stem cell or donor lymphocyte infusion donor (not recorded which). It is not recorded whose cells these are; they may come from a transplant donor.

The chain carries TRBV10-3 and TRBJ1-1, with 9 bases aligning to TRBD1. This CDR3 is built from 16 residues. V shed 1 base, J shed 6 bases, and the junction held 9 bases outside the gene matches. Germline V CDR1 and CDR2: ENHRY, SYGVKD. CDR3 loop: CAISEYPGTGKAEAFF. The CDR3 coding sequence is TGTGCCATCAGTGAGTACCCGGGGACAGGGAAGGCTGAAGCTTTCTTT.

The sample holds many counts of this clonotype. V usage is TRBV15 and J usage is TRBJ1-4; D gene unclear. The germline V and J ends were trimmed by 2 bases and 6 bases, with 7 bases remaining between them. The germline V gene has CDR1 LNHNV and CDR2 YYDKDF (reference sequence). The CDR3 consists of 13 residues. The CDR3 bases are TGTGCCACCAGCAGAAGGGTTGATGAAAAACTGTTTTTT. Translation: CATSRRVDEKLFF.

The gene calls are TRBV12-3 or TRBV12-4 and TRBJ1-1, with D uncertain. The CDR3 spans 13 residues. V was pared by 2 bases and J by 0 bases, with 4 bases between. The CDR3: CASSLQLNTEAFF. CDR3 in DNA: TGTGCCAGCAGTTTACAGCTGAACACTGAAGCTTTCTTT.

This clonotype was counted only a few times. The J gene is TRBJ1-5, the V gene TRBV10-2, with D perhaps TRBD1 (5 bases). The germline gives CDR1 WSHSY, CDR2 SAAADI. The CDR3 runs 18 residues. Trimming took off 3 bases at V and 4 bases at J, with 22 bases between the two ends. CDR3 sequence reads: CASSDPRQTGYRNQPQHF. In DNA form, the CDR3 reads TGCGCCAGCAGTGACCCTCGACAGACGGGGTACCGAAATCAGCCCCAGCATTTT.

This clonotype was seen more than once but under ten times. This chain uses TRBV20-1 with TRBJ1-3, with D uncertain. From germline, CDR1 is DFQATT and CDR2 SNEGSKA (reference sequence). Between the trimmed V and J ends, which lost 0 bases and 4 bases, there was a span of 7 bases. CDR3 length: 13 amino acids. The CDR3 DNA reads TGCAGTGCTAGAGACCTCAGGGGAAACACCATATATTTT. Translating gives CSARDLRGNTIYF.

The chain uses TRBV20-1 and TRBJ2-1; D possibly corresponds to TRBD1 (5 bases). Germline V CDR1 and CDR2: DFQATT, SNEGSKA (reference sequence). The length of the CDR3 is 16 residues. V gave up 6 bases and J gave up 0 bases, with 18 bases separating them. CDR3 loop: CSAVGDRPSSYNEQFF. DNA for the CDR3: TGCAGTGCGGTAGGCGACAGACCGAGCTCCTACAATGAGCAGTTCTTC.

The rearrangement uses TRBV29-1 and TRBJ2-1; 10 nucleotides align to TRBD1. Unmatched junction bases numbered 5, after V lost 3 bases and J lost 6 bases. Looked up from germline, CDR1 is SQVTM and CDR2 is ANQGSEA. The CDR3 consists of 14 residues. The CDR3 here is CSVDRDRGLNEQFF. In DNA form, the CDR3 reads TGCAGCGTTGACCGGGACAGGGGCCTCAATGAGCAGTTCTTC.

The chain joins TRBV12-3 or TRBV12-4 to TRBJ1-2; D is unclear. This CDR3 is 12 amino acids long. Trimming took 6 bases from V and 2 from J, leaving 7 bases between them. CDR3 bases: TGTGCCAGCAGGGGCAACAACTATGGCTACACCTTC. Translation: CASRGNNYGYTF.

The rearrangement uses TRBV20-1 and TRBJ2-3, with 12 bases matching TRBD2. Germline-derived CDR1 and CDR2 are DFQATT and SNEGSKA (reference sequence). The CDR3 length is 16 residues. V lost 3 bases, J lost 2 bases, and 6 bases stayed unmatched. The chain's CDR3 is CSASLLAGGPTDTQYF. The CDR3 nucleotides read TGCAGTGCTAGCCTTCTAGCGGGGGGGCCCACAGATACGCAGTATTTT.

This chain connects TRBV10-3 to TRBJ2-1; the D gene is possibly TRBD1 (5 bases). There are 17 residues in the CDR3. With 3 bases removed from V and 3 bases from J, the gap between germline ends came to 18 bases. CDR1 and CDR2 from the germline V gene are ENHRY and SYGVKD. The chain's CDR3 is CAISESTGFSDYNEQFF. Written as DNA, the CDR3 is TGTGCCATCAGTGAATCAACAGGTTTTTCGGACTACAATGAGCAGTTCTTC.

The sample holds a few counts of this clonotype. CDR3 amino acids: CASSLDGNSPLHF. The CDR3, as DNA: TGTGCCAGCAGCTTAGACGGCAATTCACCCCTCCACTTT. The V gene is TRBV7-9, the J gene TRBJ1-6; D gene ambiguous. There are 13 residues in the CDR3. Deletions cut 1 base from V and 7 bases from J, with 5 bases between. Germline CDR1 and CDR2: SEHNR and FQNEAQ (reference sequence).

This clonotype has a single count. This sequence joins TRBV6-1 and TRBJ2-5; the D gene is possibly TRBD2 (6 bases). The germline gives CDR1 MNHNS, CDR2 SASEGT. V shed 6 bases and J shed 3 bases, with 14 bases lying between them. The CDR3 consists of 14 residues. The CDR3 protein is CASRRQAGKETQYF. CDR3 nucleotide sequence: TGTGCCAGCAGGAGACAAGCGGGTAAAGAGACCCAGTACTTC.

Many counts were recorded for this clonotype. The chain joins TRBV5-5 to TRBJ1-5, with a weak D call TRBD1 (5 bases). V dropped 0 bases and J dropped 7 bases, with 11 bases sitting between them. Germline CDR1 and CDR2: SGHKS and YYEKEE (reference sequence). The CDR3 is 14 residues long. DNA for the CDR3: TGTGCCAGCAGCTTGGGAGGGGATGGGCAGCCCCAGCATTTT. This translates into CASSLGGDGQPQHF.

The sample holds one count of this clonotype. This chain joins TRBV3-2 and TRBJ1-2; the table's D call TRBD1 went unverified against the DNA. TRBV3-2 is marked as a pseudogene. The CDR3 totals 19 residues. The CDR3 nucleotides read TGTGCCAGCAGCCAAGGCACCCCGCGGGCGCAGGGACTTGACTATGGCTACACCTTC. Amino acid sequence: CASSQGTPRAQGLDYGYTF.

DNA for the CDR3: TGTGCCAGCTCACGATCCTACAATGAGCAGTTCTTC. This encodes CASSRSYNEQFF. The chain carries TRBV18 and TRBJ2-1; D ambiguous. Germline lookup yields CDR1 KGHSH and CDR2 LQKENI. The CDR3 runs to 12 residues. The V end lost 4 bases, the J end lost 1 base, and 2 bases lay between the germline ends. The full variable domain, rest sourced from reference TRBV18 and TRBJ2-1, is NAGVMQNPRHLVRRRGQEARLRCSPMKGHSHVYWYRQLPEEGLKFMVYLQKENIIDESGMPKERFSAEFPKEGPSILRIQQVVRGDSAAYFCASSRSYNEQFFGPGTRLTVL.

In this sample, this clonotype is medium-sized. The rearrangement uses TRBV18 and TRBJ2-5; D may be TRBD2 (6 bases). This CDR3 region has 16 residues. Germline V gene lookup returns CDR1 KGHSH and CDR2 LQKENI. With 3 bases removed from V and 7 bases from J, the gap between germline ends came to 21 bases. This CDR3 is CASSPITATEGGTQYF. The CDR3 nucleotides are TGTGCCAGCTCACCGATTACAGCCACAGAGGGAGGGACCCAGTACTTC.

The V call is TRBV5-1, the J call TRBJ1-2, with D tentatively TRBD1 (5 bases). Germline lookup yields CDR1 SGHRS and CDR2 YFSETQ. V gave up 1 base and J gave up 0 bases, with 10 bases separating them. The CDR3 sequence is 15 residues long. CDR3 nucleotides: TGCGCCAGCAGCTTGTCCCCAGGGACTAACTATGGCTACACCTTC. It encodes CASSLSPGTNYGYTF. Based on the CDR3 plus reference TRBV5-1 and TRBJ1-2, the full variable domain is KAGVTQTPRYLIKTRGQQVTLSCSPISGHRSVSWYQQTPGQGLQFLFEYFSETQRNKGNFPGRFSGRQFSNSRSEMNVSTLELGDSALYLCASSLSPGTNYGYTFGSGTRLTVV.

The CDR3 here is CASSAGGIADTQYF. CDR3 coding DNA: TGCGCCAGCAGTGCAGGGGGCATCGCAGATACGCAGTATTTT. The gene calls are TRBV10-1 and TRBJ2-3, with TRBD1 matching over 8 bases. J was trimmed by 4 bases and V by 4 bases; bases with no gene match: 4. CDR3 length equals 14 residues. Germline V gene lookup returns CDR1 WNHNN and CDR2 SYGVQD (reference sequence).

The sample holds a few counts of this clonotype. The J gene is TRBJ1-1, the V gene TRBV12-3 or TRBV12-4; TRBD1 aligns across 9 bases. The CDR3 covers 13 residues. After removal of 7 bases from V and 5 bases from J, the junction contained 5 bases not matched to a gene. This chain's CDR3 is CASNGQGWTEAFF. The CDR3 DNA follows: TGTGCCAGCAACGGACAGGGGTGGACTGAAGCTTTCTTT.

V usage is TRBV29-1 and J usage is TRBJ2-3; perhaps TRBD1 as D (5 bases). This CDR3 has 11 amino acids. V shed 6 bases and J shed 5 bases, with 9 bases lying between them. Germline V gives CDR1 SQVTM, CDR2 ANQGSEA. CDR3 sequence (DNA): TGCAGCGTCCAACAGGTAGATACGCAGTATTTT. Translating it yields CSVQQVDTQYF.

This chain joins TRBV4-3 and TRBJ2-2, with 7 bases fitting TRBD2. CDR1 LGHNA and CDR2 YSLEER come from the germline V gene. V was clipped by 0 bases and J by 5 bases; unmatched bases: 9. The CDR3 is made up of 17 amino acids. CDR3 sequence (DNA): TGCGCCAGCAGCCAAGAGAGACCAAGCGGGGAAACCGGGGAGCTGTTTTTT. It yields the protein CASSQERPSGETGELFF.

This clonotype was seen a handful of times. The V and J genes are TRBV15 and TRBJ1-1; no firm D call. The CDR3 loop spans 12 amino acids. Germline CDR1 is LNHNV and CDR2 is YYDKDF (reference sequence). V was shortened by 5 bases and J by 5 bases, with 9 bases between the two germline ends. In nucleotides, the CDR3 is TGTGCCACCAGCCTAACACCTACTGAAGCTTTCTTT. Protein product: CATSLTPTEAFF. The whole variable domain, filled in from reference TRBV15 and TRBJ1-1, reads DAMVIQNPRYQVTQFGKPVTLSCSQTLNHNVMYWYQQKSSQAPKLLFHYYDKDFNNEADTPDNFQSRRPNTSFCFLDIRSPGLGDTAMYLCATSLTPTEAFFGQGTRLTVV.

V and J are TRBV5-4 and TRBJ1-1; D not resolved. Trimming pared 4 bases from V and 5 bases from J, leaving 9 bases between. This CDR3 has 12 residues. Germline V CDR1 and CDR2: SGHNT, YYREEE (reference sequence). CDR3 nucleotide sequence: TGTGCCAGCAGCAGGCGGGGTACTGAAGCTTTCTTT. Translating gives CASSRRGTEAFF.

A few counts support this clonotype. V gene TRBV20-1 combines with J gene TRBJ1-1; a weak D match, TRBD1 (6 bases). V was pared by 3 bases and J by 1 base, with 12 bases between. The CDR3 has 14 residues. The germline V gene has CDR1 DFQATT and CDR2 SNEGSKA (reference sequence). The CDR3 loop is CSARTTGQNTEAFF. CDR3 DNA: TGCAGTGCTAGGACGACGGGACAGAACACTGAAGCTTTCTTT.

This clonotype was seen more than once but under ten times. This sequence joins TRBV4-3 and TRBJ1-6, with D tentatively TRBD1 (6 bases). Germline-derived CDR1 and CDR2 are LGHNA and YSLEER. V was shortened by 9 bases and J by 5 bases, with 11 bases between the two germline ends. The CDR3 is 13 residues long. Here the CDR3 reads CASNSGDNSPLHF. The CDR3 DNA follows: TGCGCCAGTAACTCAGGGGATAATTCACCCCTCCACTTT.

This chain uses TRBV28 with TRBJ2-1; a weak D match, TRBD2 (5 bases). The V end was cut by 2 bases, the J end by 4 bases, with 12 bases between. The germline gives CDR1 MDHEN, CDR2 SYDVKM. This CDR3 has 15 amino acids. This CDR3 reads CASSLTPGLYNEQFF. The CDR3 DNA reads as TGTGCCAGCAGTTTAACTCCGGGATTGTACAATGAGCAGTTCTTC.